The entry below describes one TCR beta chain. The V and J ends lost 4 bases and 2 bases, in that order; junction bases with no gene match: 14. This CDR3 region has 19 residues. Germline V CDR1 and CDR2: SGHTS, YDEGEE. MiXCR was run by TCRdb on the RT-PCR reads, yielding one entry per CDR3 protein. Of about 680,000 distinct CDR3 sequences detected, more than 13% appear once; the ten largest clones hold about 3.6%. The rearrangement joins TRBV5-8 to TRBJ2-1; the match to TRBD2 covers 11 bases. Source material: memory CD4+ T cells from blood. This sequence originates from a female donor in good health, serving as a healthy control. CDR3 nucleotide sequence: TGTGCCAGCAGCAGGATCCTAGCGGGAGGAACCCCCCCCTACAATGAGCAGTTCTTC. The encoded protein is CASSRILAGGTPPYNEQFF.